This passage covers 14 T cell receptor beta chains from one sample sequenced in a study of identical twins. TCRdb reanalysed the 5' RACE reads using MiXCR and keeps one entry per CDR3 protein. The repertoire includes 1.5 million to 2 million distinct CDR3 sequences, around 33% of them detected once, and 0.25% to 0.3% sits in the top ten. Sequenced input: cord blood. The receptors here all came from a newborn girl in good health.

The chain uses TRBV6-5 and TRBJ2-3; 8 bases fit TRBD1. After removal of 2 bases from V and 2 bases from J, the junction contained 12 bases not matched to a gene. The CDR3 contains 18 residues. Germline lookup yields CDR1 MNHEY and CDR2 SVGAGI. Here the CDR3 reads CASSYNVIDRGDTDTQYF. The CDR3 nucleotides read TGTGCCAGCAGTTACAACGTAATTGACAGGGGTGACACAGATACGCAGTATTTT.

The chain uses TRBV11-2 and TRBJ2-1; 8 positions match TRBD2. The CDR3 has 15 residues. Germline CDR1 and CDR2: SGHAT and FQNNGV. J was trimmed by 13 bases and V by 4 bases; bases with no gene match: 15. CDR3 residues: CASSYWVAGLETQFF. The CDR3 region has the DNA TGTGCCAGCAGCTATTGGGTAGCGGGGTTAGAGACCCAGTTCTTC.

This clonotype was counted between two and nine times. The chain recombines TRBV2 with TRBJ2-3, with 7 bases lining up with TRBD2. V was pared by 5 bases and J by 2 bases, with 7 bases of the junction left unmatched. Germline-derived CDR1 and CDR2 are SNHLY and FYNNEI. This CDR3 has 15 amino acids. This CDR3 is CASSRAGRSTDTQYF. CDR3 nucleotides: TGTGCCAGCAGTCGAGCGGGGAGGTCCACAGATACGCAGTATTTT. The full variable domain, completed using reference TRBV2 and TRBJ2-3, is EPEVTQTPSHQVTQMGQEVILRCVPISNHLYFYWYRQILGQKVEFLVSFYNNEISEKSEIFDDQFSVERPDGSNFTLKIRSTKLEDSAMYFCASSRAGRSTDTQYFGPGTRLTVL.

J is TRBJ2-5 and V is TRBV5-1; 11 bases match TRBD2. Germline CDR1 SGHRS, CDR2 YFSETQ. With 7 bases clipped from V and 5 bases from J, the junction kept 4 bases outside the gene matches. The CDR3 extends over 13 amino acids. The CDR3 DNA reads TGCGCCAGCGGACTAGCGGGTTGGGAGACCCAGTACTTC. Translating gives CASGLAGWETQYF.

The chain has TRBV10-3 and TRBJ2-1; 12 bases line up with TRBD2. The CDR3 consists of 14 residues. Trimming removed 5 bases from V and 10 bases from J; junction bases left unmatched: 6. Germline V gene sequence: CDR1 ENHRY, CDR2 SYGVKD. Here the CDR3 reads CAISTTSGRNEQFF. The CDR3 DNA follows: TGTGCCATCAGTACTACTAGCGGGAGGAACGAGCAGTTCTTC.

The chain is built from TRBV27 and TRBJ1-1; 8 bases agree with TRBD1. Germline assignment: CDR1 MNHEY and CDR2 SMNVEV (reference sequence). The CDR3 is 16 amino acids. The ends lost 2 bases at V and 2 bases at J; junction bases unmatched: 7. CDR3 sequence (DNA): TGTGCCAGCAGTTTAAGGGTTCAGGGGGCCAACACTGAAGCTTTCTTT. Translating gives CASSLRVQGANTEAFF.

This clonotype appeared many times. The V gene is TRBV5-1, the J gene TRBJ2-3, with D possibly being TRBD2 (6 bases). Trimming pared 0 bases from V and 0 bases from J, leaving 14 bases between. CDR1 and CDR2 (germline): SGHRS, YFSETQ. The CDR3 is 17 residues long. DNA for the CDR3: TGCGCCAGCAGCTTGGGACTAGTCGCAACTAGCACAGATACGCAGTATTTT. Its protein is CASSLGLVATSTDTQYF.

This clonotype came up a few times. V usage is TRBV20-1 and J usage is TRBJ2-3; 7 positions match TRBD2. V lost 5 bases and J lost 1; bases outside the gene matches: 9. CDR1 and CDR2 (germline): DFQATT, SNEGSKA (reference sequence). The CDR3 covers 15 residues. The CDR3 sequence is CSAYSGGGGTDTQYF. CDR3 coding DNA: TGCAGTGCTTACTCGGGAGGAGGAGGCACAGATACGCAGTATTTT.

This clonotype was counted between two and nine times. The chain has TRBV6-6 and TRBJ1-5; tentative D call: TRBD1 (6 bases). In germline, CDR1 is MNHNY, CDR2 SVGAGI (reference sequence). V lost 6 bases and J 1 base, leaving 10 bases between the germline ends. This CDR3 spans 14 amino acids. As DNA, the CDR3 is TGTGCCAGCAGCCGGGACATCAGCAATCAGCCCCAGCATTTT. This codes for CASSRDISNQPQHF.

This clonotype was seen more than once but under ten times. Germline is not matched at one junction end, which may reflect a read error. The genes are TRBV6-5 and TRBJ1-2; 9 positions agree with TRBD1. Germline V lookup: CDR1 MNHEY, CDR2 SVGAGI. The CDR3 is 14 amino acids. CDR3 in amino acids: CASRPGQGLYGYTF. Written as DNA, the CDR3 is TGTGCCAGCAGGCCGGGACAGGGACTTTATGGTTACACCTTC.

The V and J genes are TRBV2 and TRBJ1-4; tentatively, D is TRBD1 (5 bases). CDR3 length: 14 amino acids. In germline, CDR1 is SNHLY, CDR2 FYNNEI. V lost 10 bases, J lost 5 bases, and 17 bases lay in between. The CDR3 is CATHRDGLNEKLFF. Written as DNA, the CDR3 is TGTGCCACTCACCGGGACGGATTAAATGAAAAACTGTTTTTT. Looking up the rest from reference TRBV2 and TRBJ1-4 gives the full variable domain: EPEVTQTPSHQVTQMGQEVILRCVPISNHLYFYWYRQILGQKVEFLVSFYNNEISEKSEIFDDQFSVERPDGSNFTLKIRSTKLEDSAMYFCATHRDGLNEKLFFGSGTQLSVL.

This clonotype was observed a handful of times. The chain combines TRBV3-1 with TRBJ2-1, with D possibly matching TRBD1 (6 bases). Trimming stripped 0 bases from V and 8 bases from J, with 14 bases between. The CDR3 has 15 amino acids. Looked up from germline, CDR1 is LGHDT and CDR2 is YNNKEL (reference sequence). CDR3 coding DNA: TGTGCCAGCAGCCAAGATAGGGACACGGCCGATGAGCAGTTCTTC. Its translation: CASSQDRDTADEQFF.

This clonotype appeared a few times. The V and J genes are TRBV7-9 and TRBJ2-3, with 9 positions matching TRBD2. Germline CDR1 and CDR2: SEHNR and FQNEAQ (reference sequence). V was pared by 6 bases and J by 2 bases, with 12 bases of the junction left unmatched. The CDR3 covers 17 residues. For the CDR3, the DNA is TGTGCCAGCAGTTATACCGGGACTAGCAGCGCCACAGATACGCAGTATTTT. This gives the protein CASSYTGTSSATDTQYF.

Here the CDR3 DNA reads TGTGCCAGCAGTTTTGGTCCCAGGGGCGAGCAGTACTTC. Its translation is CASSFGPRGEQYF. J is TRBJ2-4 and V is TRBV12-3 or TRBV12-4; D is perhaps TRBD1 (6 bases). The DNA end favors TRBJ2-7, so the J call may be wrong. The CDR3 is made up of 13 amino acids.